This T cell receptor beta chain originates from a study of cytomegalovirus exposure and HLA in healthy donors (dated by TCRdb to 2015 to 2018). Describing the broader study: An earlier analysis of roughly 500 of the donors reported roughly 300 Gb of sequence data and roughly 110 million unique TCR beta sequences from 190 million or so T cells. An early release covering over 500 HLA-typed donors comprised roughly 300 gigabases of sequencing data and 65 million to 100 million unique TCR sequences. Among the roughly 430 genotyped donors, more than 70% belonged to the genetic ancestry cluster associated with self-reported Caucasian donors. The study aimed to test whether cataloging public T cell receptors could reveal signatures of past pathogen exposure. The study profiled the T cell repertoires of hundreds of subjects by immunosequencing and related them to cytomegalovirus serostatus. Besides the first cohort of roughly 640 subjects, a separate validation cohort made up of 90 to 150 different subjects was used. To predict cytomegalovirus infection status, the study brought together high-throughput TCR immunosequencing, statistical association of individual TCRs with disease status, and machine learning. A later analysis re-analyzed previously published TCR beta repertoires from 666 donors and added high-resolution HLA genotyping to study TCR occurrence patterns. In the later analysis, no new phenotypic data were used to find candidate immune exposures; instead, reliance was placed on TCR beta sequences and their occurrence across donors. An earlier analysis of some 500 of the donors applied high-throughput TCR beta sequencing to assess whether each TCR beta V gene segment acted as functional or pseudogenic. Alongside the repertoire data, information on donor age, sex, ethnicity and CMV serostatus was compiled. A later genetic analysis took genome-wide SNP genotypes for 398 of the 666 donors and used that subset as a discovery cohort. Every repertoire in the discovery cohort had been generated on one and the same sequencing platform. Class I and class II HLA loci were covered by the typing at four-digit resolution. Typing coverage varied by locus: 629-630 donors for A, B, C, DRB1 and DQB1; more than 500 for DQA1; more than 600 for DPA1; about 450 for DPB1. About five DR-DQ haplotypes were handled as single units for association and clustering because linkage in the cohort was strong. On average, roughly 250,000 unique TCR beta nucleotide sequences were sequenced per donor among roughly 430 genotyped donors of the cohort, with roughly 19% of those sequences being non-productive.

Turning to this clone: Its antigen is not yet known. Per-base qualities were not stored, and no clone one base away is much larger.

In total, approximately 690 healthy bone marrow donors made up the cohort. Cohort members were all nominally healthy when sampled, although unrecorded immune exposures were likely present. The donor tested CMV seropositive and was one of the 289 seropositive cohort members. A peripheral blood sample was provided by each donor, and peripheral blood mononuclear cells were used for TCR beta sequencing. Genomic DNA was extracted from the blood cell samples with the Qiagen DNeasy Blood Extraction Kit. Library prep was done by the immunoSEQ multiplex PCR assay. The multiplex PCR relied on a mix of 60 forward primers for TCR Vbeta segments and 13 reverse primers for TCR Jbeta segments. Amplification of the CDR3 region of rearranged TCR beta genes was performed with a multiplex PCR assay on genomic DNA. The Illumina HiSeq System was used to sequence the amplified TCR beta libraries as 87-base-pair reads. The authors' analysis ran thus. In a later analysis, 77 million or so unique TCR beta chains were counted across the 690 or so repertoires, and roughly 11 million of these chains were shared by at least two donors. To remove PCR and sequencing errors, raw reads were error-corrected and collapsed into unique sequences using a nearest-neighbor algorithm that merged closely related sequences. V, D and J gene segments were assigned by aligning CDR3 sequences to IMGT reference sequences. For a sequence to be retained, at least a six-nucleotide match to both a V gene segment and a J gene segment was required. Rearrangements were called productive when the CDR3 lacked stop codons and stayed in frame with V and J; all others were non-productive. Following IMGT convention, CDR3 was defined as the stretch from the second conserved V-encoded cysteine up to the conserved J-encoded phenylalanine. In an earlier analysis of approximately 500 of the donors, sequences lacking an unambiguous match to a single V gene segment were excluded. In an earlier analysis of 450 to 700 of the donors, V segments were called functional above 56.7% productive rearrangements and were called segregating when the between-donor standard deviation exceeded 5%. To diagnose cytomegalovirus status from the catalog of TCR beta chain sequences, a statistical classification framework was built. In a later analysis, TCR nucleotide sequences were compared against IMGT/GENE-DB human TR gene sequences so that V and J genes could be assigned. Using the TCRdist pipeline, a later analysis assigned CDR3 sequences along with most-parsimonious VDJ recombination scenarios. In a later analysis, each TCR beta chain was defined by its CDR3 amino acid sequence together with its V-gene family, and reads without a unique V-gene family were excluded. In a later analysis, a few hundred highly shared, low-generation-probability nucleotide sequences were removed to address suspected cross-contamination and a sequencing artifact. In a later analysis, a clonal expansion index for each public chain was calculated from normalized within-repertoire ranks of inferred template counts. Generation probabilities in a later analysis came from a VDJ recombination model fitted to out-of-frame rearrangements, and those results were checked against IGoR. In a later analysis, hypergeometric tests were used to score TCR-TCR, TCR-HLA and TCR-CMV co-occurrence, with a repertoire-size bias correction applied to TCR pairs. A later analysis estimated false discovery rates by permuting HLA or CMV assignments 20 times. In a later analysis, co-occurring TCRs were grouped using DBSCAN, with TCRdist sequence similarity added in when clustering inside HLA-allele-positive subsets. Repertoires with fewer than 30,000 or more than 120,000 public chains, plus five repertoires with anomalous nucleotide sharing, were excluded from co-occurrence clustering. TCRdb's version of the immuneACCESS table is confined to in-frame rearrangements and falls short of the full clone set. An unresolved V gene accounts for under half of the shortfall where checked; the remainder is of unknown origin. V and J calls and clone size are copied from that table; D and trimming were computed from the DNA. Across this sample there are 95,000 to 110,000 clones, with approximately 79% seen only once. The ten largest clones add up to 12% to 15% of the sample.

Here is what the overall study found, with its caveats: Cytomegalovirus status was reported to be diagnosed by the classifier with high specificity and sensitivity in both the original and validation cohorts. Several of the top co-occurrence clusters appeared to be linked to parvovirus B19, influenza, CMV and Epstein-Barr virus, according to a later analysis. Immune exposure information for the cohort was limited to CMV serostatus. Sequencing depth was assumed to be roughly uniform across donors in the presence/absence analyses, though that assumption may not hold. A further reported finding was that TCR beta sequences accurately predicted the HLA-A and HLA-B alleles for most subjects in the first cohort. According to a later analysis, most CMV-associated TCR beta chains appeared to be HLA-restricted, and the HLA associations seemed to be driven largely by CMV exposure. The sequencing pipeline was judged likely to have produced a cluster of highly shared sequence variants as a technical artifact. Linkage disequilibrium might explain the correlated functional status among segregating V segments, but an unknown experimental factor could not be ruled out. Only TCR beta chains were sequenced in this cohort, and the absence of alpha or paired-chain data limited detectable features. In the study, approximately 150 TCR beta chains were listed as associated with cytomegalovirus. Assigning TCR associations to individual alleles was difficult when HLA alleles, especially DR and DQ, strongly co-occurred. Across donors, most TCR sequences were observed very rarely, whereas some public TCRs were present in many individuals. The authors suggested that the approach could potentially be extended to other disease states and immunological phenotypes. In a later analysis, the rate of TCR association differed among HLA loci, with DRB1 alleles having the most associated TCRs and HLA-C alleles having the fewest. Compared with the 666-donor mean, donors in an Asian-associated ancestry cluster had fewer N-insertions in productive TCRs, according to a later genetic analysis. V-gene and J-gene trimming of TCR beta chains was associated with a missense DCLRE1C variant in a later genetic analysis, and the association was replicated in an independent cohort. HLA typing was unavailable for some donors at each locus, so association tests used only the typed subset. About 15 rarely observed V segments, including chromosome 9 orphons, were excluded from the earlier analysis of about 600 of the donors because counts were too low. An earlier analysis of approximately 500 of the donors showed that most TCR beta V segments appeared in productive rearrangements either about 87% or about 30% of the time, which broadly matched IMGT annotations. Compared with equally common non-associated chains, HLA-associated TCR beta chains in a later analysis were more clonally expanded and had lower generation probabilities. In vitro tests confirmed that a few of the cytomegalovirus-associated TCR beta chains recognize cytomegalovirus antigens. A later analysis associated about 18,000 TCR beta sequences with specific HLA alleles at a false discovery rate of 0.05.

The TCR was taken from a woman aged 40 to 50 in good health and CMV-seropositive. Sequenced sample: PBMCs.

The CDR3 reads as follows: CASSQRGGRQDNEKLFF. The sequenced DNA is TGTGCCAGCAGCCAAAGGGGGGGGCGACAGGATAATGAAAAACTGTTTTTT. The V and J genes are TRBV4-2 and TRBJ1-4; tentative D gene TRBD1, with 6 bases matching. The germline V gene encodes CDR1 LGHNA and CDR2 YNFKEQ. V is pared back by 2 bases and J by 4 bases, with 17 bases lying between the germline termini. The CDR3 runs 17 residues from the cysteine to the phenylalanine. Left in the record is the CDR3 DNA by itself, 51 bases read in frame from the first base.